Listed below are T cell receptor beta chains from one sample, sequenced in a study of cytomegalovirus exposure and HLA in healthy donors. TCRdb's copy holds only in-frame clones and misses some; the assay was immunoSEQ multiplex PCR. Of about 280,000 clones listed, about 90% are singletons. Material for sequencing was PBMCs. The receptors were sampled from a woman under 30 in good health and CMV-seronegative. Each CDR3 is given without its conserved first and last residue. The order of the fields is J gene, V gene, CDR3 protein.

TRBJ1-6 TRBV2 ASSSQGAYSPLH
TRBJ1-5 TRBV15 ATSREGGGNQPQH
TRBJ1-1 TRBV2 ASSEDYRVAEAF
TRBJ2-1 TRBV7-3 ASSSQPELNEQF
TRBJ2-2 TRBV19 ASSIAQITGELF
TRBJ2-2 TRBV19 ASSQGQNTGELF
TRBJ1-5 TRBV11-2 ASSLDRGQPQH
TRBJ1-4 TRBV5-1 ASSIQTGNEKLF
TRBJ1-1 TRBV5-4 ASSLRGTEAF
TRBJ1-2 TRBV11-2 ASSRHEGGGGYT
TRBJ1-5 TRBV2 ASSPLDSIYSNQPQH
TRBJ2-3 TRBV27 ASSPNRGEGTDTQY
TRBJ2-6 TRBV10-3 AISDPRAAGANVLT
TRBJ2-1 TRBV15 ATSSIAGADNEQF
TRBJ1-3 TRBV5-1 ASSLALMGQNSGNTIY
TRBJ1-2 TRBV6-5 ASSYSGSEGYT
TRBJ1-2 TRBV7-9 ASSFGRGSPRDGYT
TRBJ1-2 TRBV6-5 ASSETDRGGYT
TRBJ2-7 TRBV5-1 ASSLDPTGFSYEQY
TRBJ2-7 TRBV5-5 ASSLETGLHEQY
TRBJ1-5 TRBV2 ASRFQINQPQH
TRBJ2-2 TRBV5-1 ASSLPTPTSGGHANTGELF
TRBJ1-1 TRBV13 ASIPNGGWNTEAF
TRBJ1-1 TRBV2 ASSEGLGRANTEAF
TRBJ1-5 TRBV7-6 ASSLGGTFVEPQH
TRBJ1-1 TRBV5-6 ASSLGAGATEAF
TRBJ1-4 TRBV12-5 ASGEINCLLVDNEKLF
TRBJ1-4 TRBV7-9 ASSRRGTGTDEKLF
TRBJ2-7 TRBV25-1 ASSRGGGFDEQY
TRBJ1-1 TRBV11-1 ASSTPADGANTEAF
TRBJ1-2 TRBV27 ASSLRGLLGYGYT
TRBJ2-7 TRBV6-1 ASSVTGLYEQY
TRBJ2-1 TRBV7-3 ASSLYPAGGVQGEQF
TRBJ1-6 TRBV7-7 ASSTPTGRSPGSPLH
TRBJ2-6 TRBV13 ASSSGLESRNVLT
TRBJ2-3 TRBV15 ATSLGGTQY
TRBJ2-7 TRBV7-9 ASSLEGARDEQY
TRBJ1-1 TRBV20-1 SARGGGAAF
TRBJ2-7 TRBV19 ASSAPGRYEQY
TRBJ1-2 TRBV5-1 ASSLATGGTGYT
TRBJ2-7 TRBV9 ASSVTSAVIYEQY
TRBJ1-2 TRBV2 ASKPGTGNYGYT
TRBJ2-5 TRBV5-4 ASSLGQGRETQY
TRBJ1-1 TRBV29-1 SVENRGRNTEAF
TRBJ1-2 TRBV11-2 ASSPTGNSYGYT
TRBJ1-1 TRBV19 ASSKTGGYDTEAF
TRBJ2-7 TRBV27 ASSPRTGDEQY
TRBJ1-2 TRBV9 ASSVGGGWNGYT
TRBJ2-2 TRBV10-3 AISERPGQGVGELF
TRBJ2-7 TRBV5-6 ASSLVGQGSSYEQY
TRBJ2-1 TRBV2 ASSEETGSYNEQF
TRBJ2-7 TRBV6-6 ASSFTGEEEQY
TRBJ1-6 TRBV15 ATSGYRSSYNSPLH